These 24 T cell receptor beta chains share one sample of origin, sequenced in a study of shared clonotypes between healthy human individuals. CD45RO-negative CD8 cells positively selected for CCR7 made up the naive population, which excluded terminally differentiated effector memory CD45RA+ cells. The method was immunoSEQ multiplex PCR; TCRdb's version includes in-frame clones alone and lacks a portion of them. The sample has about 2 million clones; about 94% are singletons. Sequenced: naive CD8+ T cells sorted from blood. Source of these receptors: a man aged 18 to 29 in good health.

The chain uses TRBV5-1 and TRBJ1-1; D may be TRBD1 (6 bases). Germline CDR1 SGHRS, CDR2 YFSETQ. V lost 5 bases and J lost 1, with 18 bases in between. The CDR3 contains 16 residues. The CDR3 coding sequence is TGCGCCAGCAGTATCCGGGGGCCTCACCAGAACACTGAAGCTTTCTTT. This sequence encodes CASSIRGPHQNTEAFF.

As concerns this clone: Other DNA sequences in the sample encode the same CDR3. The chain employs TRBV4-1 and TRBJ1-2; D remains ambiguous. This CDR3 has 13 amino acids. Per germline, CDR1 MGHRA and CDR2 YSYEKL. V was trimmed by 1 base and J by 3 bases, leaving 6 bases between them. The CDR3 spells CASSQAGDYGYTF. The CDR3 nucleotides read TGCGCCAGCAGCCAAGCAGGCGACTATGGCTACACCTTC.

This chain links TRBV4-1 with TRBJ1-6, with 7 nucleotides matching TRBD1. V trimming: 8 bases; J trimming: 11 bases; junction bases outside the gene matches: 12. Germline CDR1 MGHRA, CDR2 YSYEKL. The CDR3 is 14 amino acids. CDR3 in amino acids: CASGEGAPVAPLHF. DNA for the CDR3: TGCGCCAGCGGGGAGGGGGCCCCCGTGGCACCCCTCCACTTT.

On this clone itself: Other DNA sequences within the sample encode an identical CDR3. The rearrangement uses TRBV11-2 and TRBJ2-7, with D tentatively TRBD1 or TRBD2 (5 bases each). The CDR3 runs to 14 residues. The V end was cut by 1 base, the J end by 3 bases, with 10 bases between. Per the germline V gene, CDR1 is SGHAT and CDR2 is FQNNGV. The CDR3, as DNA: TGTGCCAGCAGCTTAGGGCAGGGAGTCTACGAGCAGTACTTC. It is translated as CASSLGQGVYEQYF.

V gene TRBV11-2 combines with J gene TRBJ2-1; TRBD1 matches at 10 bases. CDR1 and CDR2 from the germline V gene are SGHAT and FQNNGV. CDR3 length: 14 residues. The J segment lost 9 bases and the V segment lost 5 bases, leaving 7 bases of the junction unmatched. The CDR3 region is CASSLGQGVGEQFF. Written as DNA, the CDR3 is TGTGCCAGCAGCCTTGGACAGGGGGTGGGTGAGCAGTTCTTC.

As concerns this clone: In the same sample, other DNA sequences code for this CDR3. The rearrangement uses TRBV6-5 and TRBJ1-2; a weak D match, TRBD1 (5 bases). The CDR3 runs to 13 residues. Trimming cost V 5 bases and J 3 bases, with 10 bases left between them. CDR1 is MNHEY and CDR2 is SVGAGI in the germline V gene. CDR3 sequence (DNA): TGTGCCAGCAGTCCCGGGACGGACTATGGCTACACCTTC. Residues: CASSPGTDYGYTF.

J is TRBJ2-7 and V is TRBV7-9; 7 bases are a match to TRBD1. The junction had 16 bases not matched to a gene; V was cut back by 5 bases and J by 9 bases. This CDR3 has 15 residues. From germline, CDR1 is SEHNR and CDR2 FQNEAQ (reference sequence). In DNA, the CDR3 is TGTGCCAGCAGCCCATGGGGAATGCAGTCAGGGGGGCAGTACTTC. This translates into CASSPWGMQSGGQYF. Drawing the rest from reference TRBV7-9 and TRBJ2-7, the complete variable domain is DTGVSQNPRHKITKRGQNVTFRCDPISEHNRLYWYRQTLGQGPEFLTYFQNEAQLEKSRLLSDRFSAERPKGSFSTLEIQRTEQGDSAMYLCASSPWGMQSGGQYFGPGTRLTVT.

About this clone: Other DNA sequences in the same sample also yield this CDR3. V gene TRBV5-4 combines with J gene TRBJ2-5, with D perhaps TRBD1 or TRBD2 (5 bases each). The CDR3 consists of 13 residues. Germline loops: CDR1 SGHNT, CDR2 YYREEE (reference sequence). Trimming removed 2 bases at V and 3 bases at J, with 8 bases between. The DNA for the CDR3 is TGTGCCAGCAGCTTACGGGGCGAAGAGACCCAGTACTTC. This encodes CASSLRGEETQYF. The whole variable domain, remainder taken from reference TRBV5-4 and TRBJ2-5, is ETGVTQSPTHLIKTRGQQVTLRCSSQSGHNTVSWYQQALGQGPQFIFQYYREEENGRGNFPPRFSGLQFPNYSSELNVNALELDDSALYLCASSLRGEETQYFGPGTRLLVL.

The chain combines TRBV4-3 with TRBJ2-3; 8 nucleotides line up with TRBD2. CDR3 length: 18 residues. V gave up 4 bases and J gave up 5 bases; unmatched junction bases: 17. Germline CDR1 LGHNA, CDR2 YSLEER. Written as DNA, the CDR3 is TGCGCCAGCAGCCCCCGACTAGCGCCAGGACGTTTTGAAGATACGCAGTATTTT. Translated, it gives CASSPRLAPGRFEDTQYF.

As for this clone: Other DNA sequences of this sample code for an identical CDR3. The CDR3 sequence: CASSLAGTSSYEQYF. In nucleotides, the CDR3 is TGCGCCAGCAGCTTGGCTGGGACTAGCTCCTACGAGCAGTACTTC. The rearrangement links TRBV5-1 to TRBJ2-7; 8 bases map to TRBD2. V was clipped by 0 bases and J by 0 bases; unmatched bases: 2. CDR1 is SGHRS, CDR2 YFSETQ, per germline. The CDR3 is made up of 15 amino acids.

The V call is TRBV5-8, the J call TRBJ2-3, with D uncertain. This CDR3 comprises 16 residues. Per the germline V gene, CDR1 is SGHTS and CDR2 is YDEGEE. With 4 bases removed from V and 0 bases from J, the gap between germline ends came to 15 bases. CDR3 DNA: TGTGCCAGCAGCCCCGACTCATTCTCAAGCACAGATACGCAGTATTTT. It encodes CASSPDSFSSTDTQYF.

The rearrangement joins TRBV7-9 to TRBJ2-7, with 10 bases fitting TRBD2. Germline V gene lookup returns CDR1 SEHNR and CDR2 FQNEAQ (reference sequence). Trimming cost V 4 bases and J 0 bases; bases outside gene matches: 3. The length of the CDR3 is 15 residues. The CDR3 loop reads CASSSLAGSSYEQYF. The DNA for the CDR3 is TGTGCCAGCAGCTCACTAGCGGGGAGCTCCTACGAGCAGTACTTC.

The V and J genes are TRBV5-1 and TRBJ2-7; 9 nucleotides line up with TRBD1. Germline CDR1 reads SGHRS; CDR2 reads YFSETQ. V was pared by 3 bases and J by 7 bases, with 5 bases of the junction left unmatched. CDR3 length: 13 residues. The CDR3 nucleotides are TGCGCCAGCAGCTGGGACAGGGTGGGGGAGCAGTACTTC. The encoded protein is CASSWDRVGEQYF. The entire variable domain, with the rest obtained from reference TRBV5-1 and TRBJ2-7, is as follows: KAGVTQTPRYLIKTRGQQVTLSCSPISGHRSVSWYQQTPGQGLQFLFEYFSETQRNKGNFPGRFSGRQFSNSRSEMNVSTLELGDSALYLCASSWDRVGEQYFGPGTRLTVT.

This clone was found once. The V and J genes are TRBV7-9 and TRBJ2-7; perhaps TRBD2 as D (5 bases). CDR3 length equals 14 residues. Germline V gene lookup returns CDR1 SEHNR and CDR2 FQNEAQ (reference sequence). V was clipped by 5 bases and J by 2 bases, with 13 bases between them. CDR3 amino acids: CASSRTGKTYEQYF. CDR3 nucleotide sequence: TGTGCCAGCAGCCGGACGGGAAAAACCTACGAGCAGTACTTC.

The rearrangement joins TRBV23-1 to TRBJ1-1, with unresolved D. TRBV23-1 is labeled an ORF, and its function is uncertain. CDR3 length: 14 residues. The ends were cut back, 7 bases at V and 1 base at J, with 13 bases in the middle. The CDR3 nucleotides are TGCGCCAGCATGTCCACGCTCTGGAACACTGAAGCTTTCTTT. It translates to CASMSTLWNTEAFF.

V usage is TRBV7-6 and J usage is TRBJ2-5, with D perhaps matching TRBD2 (6 bases). Germline V gene data show CDR1 as SGHVS and CDR2 as FNYEAQ. V shed 1 base and J shed 5 bases, with 11 bases lying between them. CDR3 length equals 14 residues. CDR3 DNA sequence: TGTGCCAGCAGCTTAGAGGCGGGGCTTGAGACCCAGTACTTC. It specifies CASSLEAGLETQYF.

The chain employs TRBV2 and TRBJ2-5; a weak D match, TRBD2 (7 bases). The germline gives CDR1 SNHLY, CDR2 FYNNEI. The CDR3 covers 12 residues. V was cut by 8 bases and J by 7 bases, with 14 bases left in between. The DNA for the CDR3 is TGTGCCAGCTTTAGGGGGGAGGGGACCCAGTACTTC. It encodes CASFRGEGTQYF.

The chain employs TRBV7-9 and TRBJ2-7, with D possibly TRBD1 on 5 matching bases. The CDR3 is 13 amino acids. The V gene's germline CDR1 is SEHNR and CDR2 FQNEAQ (reference sequence). V was shortened by 7 bases and J by 2 bases, with 12 bases between the two germline ends. DNA for the CDR3: TGTGCCAGCACGGGCAGGGTACCCTACGAGCAGTACTTC. Protein product: CASTGRVPYEQYF.

J is TRBJ2-1 and V is TRBV5-1; 8 bases map to TRBD2. In germline, CDR1 is SGHRS, CDR2 YFSETQ. The CDR3 length is 15 residues. J gave up 4 bases and V 1 base, and 4 bases lay outside the gene matches. The CDR3 spells CASSLFREGYNEQFF. The DNA for the CDR3 is TGCGCCAGCAGCTTGTTTCGGGAGGGTTACAATGAGCAGTTCTTC.

As concerns this clone: This CDR3 is also generated by other DNA sequences in the sample. The V gene is TRBV7-9, the J gene TRBJ2-7, with a weak D call TRBD1 (5 bases). The germline V gene encodes CDR1 SEHNR and CDR2 FQNEAQ (reference sequence). Trimming took 0 bases from V and 0 from J, leaving 9 bases between them. The CDR3 contains 15 residues. CDR3 amino acids: CASSLASGRSYEQYF. The CDR3 coding sequence is TGTGCCAGCAGCTTAGCTTCAGGGCGCTCCTACGAGCAGTACTTC.

The chain has TRBV7-9 and TRBJ2-5; 11 bases are shared with TRBD2. Germline lookup yields CDR1 SEHNR and CDR2 FQNEAQ (reference sequence). Trimming removed 3 bases from V and 4 bases from J; junction bases left unmatched: 4. The CDR3 is 15 amino acids. CDR3 bases: TGTGCCAGCAGCTTGTCTAGCGGGAGGCGAGAGACCCAGTACTTC. It yields the protein CASSLSSGRRETQYF.

This chain links TRBV7-9 with TRBJ1-1; weak D call: TRBD1 (5 bases). This CDR3 region has 16 residues. Germline values: CDR1 SEHNR, CDR2 FQNEAQ (reference sequence). The ends were cut back, 2 bases at V and 0 bases at J, with 13 bases in the middle. As DNA, the CDR3 is TGTGCCAGCAGCTTAATTGGGGGGATTTTGAACACTGAAGCTTTCTTT. It codes for CASSLIGGILNTEAFF.

This clone was detected only once. The rearrangement links TRBV9 to TRBJ2-2; TRBD1 aligns across 7 bases. Per the germline V gene, CDR1 is SGDLS and CDR2 is YYNGEE. The trim removed 4 bases at V and 4 bases at J, leaving 10 bases unmatched. The CDR3 covers 16 residues. The CDR3 region is CASSIPTGQATGELFF. The CDR3 DNA follows: TGTGCCAGCAGCATCCCGACAGGGCAGGCCACCGGGGAGCTGTTTTTT.

This chain joins TRBV27 and TRBJ2-1, with TRBD2 matching 9 bases. This CDR3 has 16 amino acids. J was trimmed by 4 bases and V by 6 bases; bases with no gene match: 10. Per the germline V gene, CDR1 is MNHEY and CDR2 is SMNVEV (reference sequence). The CDR3 DNA follows: TGTGCCAGCAGCCCTATAGTGAGCGGGGGGTACAATGAGCAGTTCTTC. Translated, it gives CASSPIVSGGYNEQFF.